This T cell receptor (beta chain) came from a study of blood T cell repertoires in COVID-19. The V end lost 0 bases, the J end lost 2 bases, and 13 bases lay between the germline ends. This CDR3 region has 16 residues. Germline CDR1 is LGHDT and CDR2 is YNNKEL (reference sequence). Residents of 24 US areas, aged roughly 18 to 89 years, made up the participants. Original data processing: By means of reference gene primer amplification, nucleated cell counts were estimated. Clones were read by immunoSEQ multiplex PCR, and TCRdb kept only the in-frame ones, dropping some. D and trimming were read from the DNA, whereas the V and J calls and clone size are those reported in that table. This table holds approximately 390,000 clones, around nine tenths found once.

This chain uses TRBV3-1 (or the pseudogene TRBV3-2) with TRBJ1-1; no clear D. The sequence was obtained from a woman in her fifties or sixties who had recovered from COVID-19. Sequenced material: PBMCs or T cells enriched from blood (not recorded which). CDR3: CASSQDLPTRNTEAFF. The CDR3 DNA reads TGTGCCAGCAGCCAAGATCTCCCAACACGAAACACTGAAGCTTTCTTT.